These 8 T cell receptor beta chains originate from one sample sequenced in a study of identical twins. One entry per CDR3 protein results from TCRdb running MiXCR on the 5' RACE reads. The sample lists fewer than 500,000 distinct CDR3 sequences, 24% occurring once. The same sample was also studied in work on T cells expressing NK-cell markers.

The specimen was CD4+ T cells sorted from blood. The receptors were sampled from a woman aged 18-29 years in good health.

The CDR3 reads CSARDGKGGTEAFF. The CDR3 bases are TGCAGTGCTAGAGATGGGAAGGGGGGCACTGAAGCTTTCTTT. The chain is built from TRBV20-1 and TRBJ1-1, with TRBD1 as a possible D gene (6 bases). Germline-derived CDR1 and CDR2 are DFQATT and SNEGSKA (reference sequence). This CDR3 is built from 14 residues. Deletions cut 0 bases from V and 4 bases from J, with 12 bases between.

There are a few counts of this clonotype. The junction and the germline gene differ at one end; a read error may be behind it. The rearrangement uses TRBV7-2 and TRBJ2-1; 8 positions match TRBD2. In germline, CDR1 is SGHTA, CDR2 FQGNSA. This CDR3 has 16 amino acids. The chain's CDR3 is CASRPGLAGFYDEQFF. The CDR3, as DNA: TGTGCCAGCAGACCCGGACTAGCTGGCTTCTACGATGAGCAGTTCTTC.

The rearrangement joins TRBV6-4 to TRBJ2-1, with 12 bases aligning to TRBD2. The CDR3 sequence is 15 residues long. Per the germline V gene, CDR1 is MRHNA and CDR2 is SNTAGT. V was clipped by 6 bases and J by 7 bases; unmatched bases: 7. The CDR3 nucleotides read TGTGCCAGCAGCACTAGCGGGAGGACAATAAATGAGCAGTTCTTC. As protein: CASSTSGRTINEQFF.

At least ten counts were recorded for this clonotype. The chain uses TRBV5-1 and TRBJ2-7; 13 bases map to TRBD2. Trimming took 4 bases from V and 3 from J; bases not matched to a gene: 4. Germline V gene data show CDR1 as SGHRS and CDR2 as YFSETQ. The CDR3 is 15 amino acids. CDR3 amino acids: CASSRGTSGDYEQYF. CDR3 sequence (DNA): TGCGCCAGCAGCAGGGGGACTAGCGGGGACTACGAGCAGTACTTC.

J is TRBJ2-3 and V is TRBV7-2; TRBD2 agrees at 7 bases. CDR1 SGHTA and CDR2 FQGNSA come from the germline V gene. This CDR3 region has 14 residues. Germline trimming cut 1 base from V and 7 bases from J; bases unmatched to any gene: 5. CDR3 sequence (DNA): TGTGCCAGCAGCTTAGTGAGCGGGATGAATACGCAGTATTTT. Amino acids: CASSLVSGMNTQYF.

V and J are TRBV5-1 and TRBJ2-5; possibly TRBD2 for D (6 bases). Trimming cost V 0 bases and J 5 bases, with 14 bases left between them. This CDR3 is 15 amino acids long. Looked up from germline, CDR1 is SGHRS and CDR2 is YFSETQ. The CDR3 reads CASSLGGSGVETQYF. The CDR3 DNA sequence: TGCGCCAGCAGCTTGGGGGGATCGGGAGTGGAGACCCAGTACTTC.

The chain combines TRBV7-2 with TRBJ2-7; D possibly corresponds to TRBD2 (6 bases). The CDR3 runs 16 residues. Trimming took 5 bases from V and 4 from J, leaving 21 bases between them. The germline gives CDR1 SGHTA, CDR2 FQGNSA. The CDR3 DNA reads TGTGCCAGCAGCAAAGGAACCGGGACTGGATATTACGAGCAGTACTTC. This sequence encodes CASSKGTGTGYYEQYF. The variable domain in full, completed from reference TRBV7-2 and TRBJ2-7, reads GAGVSQSPSNKVTEKGKDVELRCDPISGHTALYWYRQSLGQGLEFLIYFQGNSAPDKSGLPSDRFSAERTGGSVSTLTIQRTQQEDSAVYLCASSKGTGTGYYEQYFGPGTRLTVT.

The chain employs TRBV20-1 and TRBJ2-1; 7 bases are shared with TRBD2. Germline V gives CDR1 DFQATT, CDR2 SNEGSKA (reference sequence). The J segment lost 8 bases and the V segment lost 0 bases, leaving 7 bases of the junction unmatched. This CDR3 is 14 amino acids long. The chain's CDR3 is CSAREGPGGDEQFF. For the CDR3, the DNA is TGCAGTGCTAGAGAGGGGCCTGGGGGGGATGAGCAGTTCTTC.